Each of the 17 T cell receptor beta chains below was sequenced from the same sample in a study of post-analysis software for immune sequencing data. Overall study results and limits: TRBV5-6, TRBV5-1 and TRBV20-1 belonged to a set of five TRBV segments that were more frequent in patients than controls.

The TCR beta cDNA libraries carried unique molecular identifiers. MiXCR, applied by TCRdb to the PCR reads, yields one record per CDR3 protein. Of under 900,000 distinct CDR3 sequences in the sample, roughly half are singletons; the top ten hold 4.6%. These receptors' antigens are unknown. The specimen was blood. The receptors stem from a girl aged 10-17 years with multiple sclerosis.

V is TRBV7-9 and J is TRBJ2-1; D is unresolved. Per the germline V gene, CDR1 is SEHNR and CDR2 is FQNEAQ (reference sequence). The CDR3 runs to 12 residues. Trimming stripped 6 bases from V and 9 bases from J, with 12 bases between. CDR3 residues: CASRLGYGEQFF. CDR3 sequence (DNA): TGTGCCAGCAGGCTAGGATACGGTGAGCAGTTCTTC.

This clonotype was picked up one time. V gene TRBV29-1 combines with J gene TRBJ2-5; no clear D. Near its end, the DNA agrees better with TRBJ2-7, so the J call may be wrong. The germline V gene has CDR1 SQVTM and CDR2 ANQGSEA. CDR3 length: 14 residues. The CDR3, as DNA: TGCAGCGTTCAAACATTAATTAACTCCTACGAGCAGTACTTC. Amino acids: CSVQTLINSYEQYF.

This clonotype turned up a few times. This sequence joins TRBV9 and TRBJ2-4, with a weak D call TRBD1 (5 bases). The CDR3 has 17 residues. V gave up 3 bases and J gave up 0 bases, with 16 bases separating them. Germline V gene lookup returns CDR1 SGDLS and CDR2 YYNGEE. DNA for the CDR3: TGTGCCAGCAGCGGCGACACAGGTTGGCCAGCCAAAAACATTCAGTACTTC. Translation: CASSGDTGWPAKNIQYF. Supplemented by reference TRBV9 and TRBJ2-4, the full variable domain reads DSGVTQTPKHLITATGQRVTLRCSPRSGDLSVYWYQQSLDQGLQFLIQYYNGEERAKGNILERFSAQQFPDLHSELNLSSLELGDSALYFCASSGDTGWPAKNIQYFGAGTRLSVL.

The CDR3 DNA is TGTGCCAGCAGTCTTAGCGGACTACAATTGAAAGAGACCCAGTACTTC. Amino acid sequence: CASSLSGLQLKETQYF. V gene TRBV7-9 combines with J gene TRBJ2-5; possible D gene TRBD2, 6 bases. The CDR3 has 16 amino acids. Trimming removed 6 bases from V and 3 bases from J, with 20 bases in between. CDR1 SEHNR and CDR2 FQNEAQ come from the germline V gene (reference sequence). The full variable domain, rest sourced from reference TRBV7-9 and TRBJ2-5, is DTGVSQNPRHKITKRGQNVTFRCDPISEHNRLYWYRQTLGQGPEFLTYFQNEAQLEKSRLLSDRFSAERPKGSFSTLEIQRTEQGDSAMYLCASSLSGLQLKETQYFGPGTRLLVL.

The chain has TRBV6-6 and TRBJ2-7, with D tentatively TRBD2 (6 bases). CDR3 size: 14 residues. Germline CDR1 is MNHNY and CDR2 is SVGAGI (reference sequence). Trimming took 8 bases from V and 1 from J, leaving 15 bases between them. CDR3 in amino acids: CASSLTLASYEQYF. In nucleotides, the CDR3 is TGTGCCAGCTCTCTCACCCTAGCGTCCTACGAGCAGTACTTC.

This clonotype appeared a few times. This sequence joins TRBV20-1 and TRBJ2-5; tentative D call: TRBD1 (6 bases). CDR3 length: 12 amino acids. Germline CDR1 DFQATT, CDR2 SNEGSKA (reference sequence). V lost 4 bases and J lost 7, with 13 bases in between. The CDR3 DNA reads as TGCAGTGCTACCCACAGGGCGGGGACCCAGTACTTC. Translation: CSATHRAGTQYF.

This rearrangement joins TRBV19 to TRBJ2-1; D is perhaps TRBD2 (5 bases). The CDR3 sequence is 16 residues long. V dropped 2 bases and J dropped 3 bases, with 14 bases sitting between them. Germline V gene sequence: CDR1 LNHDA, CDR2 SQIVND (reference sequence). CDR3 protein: CASSITGSRGYNEQFF. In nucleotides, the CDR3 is TGTGCCAGTAGTATAACGGGAAGTCGGGGCTACAATGAGCAGTTCTTC.

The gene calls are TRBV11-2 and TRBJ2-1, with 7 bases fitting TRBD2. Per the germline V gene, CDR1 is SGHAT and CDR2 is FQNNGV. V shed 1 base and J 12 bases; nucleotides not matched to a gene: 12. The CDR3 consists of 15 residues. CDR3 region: CASSLVRGDFRVQFF. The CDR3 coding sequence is TGTGCCAGCAGCTTAGTTCGGGGGGATTTTCGGGTGCAGTTCTTC.

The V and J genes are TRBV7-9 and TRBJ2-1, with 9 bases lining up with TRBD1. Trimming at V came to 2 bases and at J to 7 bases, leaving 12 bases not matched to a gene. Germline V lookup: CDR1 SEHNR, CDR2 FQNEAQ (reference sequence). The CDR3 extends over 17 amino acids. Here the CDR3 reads CASSLPRTGAPRNEQFF. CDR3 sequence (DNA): TGTGCCAGCAGCTTACCCCGGACAGGGGCTCCACGGAATGAGCAGTTCTTC.

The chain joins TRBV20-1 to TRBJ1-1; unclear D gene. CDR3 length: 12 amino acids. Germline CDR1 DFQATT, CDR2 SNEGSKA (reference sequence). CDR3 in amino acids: CRATLVNTEAFF. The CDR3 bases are TGCAGGGCCACCCTGGTGAACACTGAAGCTTTCTTT.

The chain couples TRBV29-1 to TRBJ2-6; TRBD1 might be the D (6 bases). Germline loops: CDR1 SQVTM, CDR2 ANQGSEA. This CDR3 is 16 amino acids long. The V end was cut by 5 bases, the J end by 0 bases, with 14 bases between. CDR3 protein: CSVTRDIDSGANVLTF. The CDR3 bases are TGCAGCGTTACCCGGGACATAGACTCTGGGGCCAACGTCCTGACTTTC.

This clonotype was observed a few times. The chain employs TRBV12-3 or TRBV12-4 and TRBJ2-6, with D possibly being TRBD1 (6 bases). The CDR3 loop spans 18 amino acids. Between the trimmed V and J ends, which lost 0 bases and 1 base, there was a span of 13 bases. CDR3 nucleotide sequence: TGTGCCAGCAGTTTAGCCCAGGGGCGCGGGTCTGGGGCCAACGTCCTGACTTTC. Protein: CASSLAQGRGSGANVLTF.

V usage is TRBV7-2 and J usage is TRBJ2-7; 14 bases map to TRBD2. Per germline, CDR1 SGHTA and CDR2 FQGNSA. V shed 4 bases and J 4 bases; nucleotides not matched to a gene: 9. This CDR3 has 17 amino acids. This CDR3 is CASSYKWGLAGVYEQYF. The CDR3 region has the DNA TGTGCCAGCAGCTATAAATGGGGACTAGCGGGAGTATACGAGCAGTACTTC.

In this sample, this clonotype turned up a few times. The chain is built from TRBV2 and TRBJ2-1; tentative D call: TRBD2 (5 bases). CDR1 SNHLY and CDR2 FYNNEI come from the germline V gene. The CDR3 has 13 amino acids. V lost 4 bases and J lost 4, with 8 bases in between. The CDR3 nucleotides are TGTGCCAGCAGTGCAGAGGGATACAATGAGCAGTTCTTC. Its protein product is CASSAEGYNEQFF.

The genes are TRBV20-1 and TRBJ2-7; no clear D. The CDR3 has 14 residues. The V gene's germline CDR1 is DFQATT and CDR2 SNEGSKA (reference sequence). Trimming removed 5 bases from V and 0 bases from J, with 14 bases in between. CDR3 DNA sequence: TGCAGTGCTCTCGGTCTGAGGAGCTCCTACGAGCAGTACTTC. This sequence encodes CSALGLRSSYEQYF.

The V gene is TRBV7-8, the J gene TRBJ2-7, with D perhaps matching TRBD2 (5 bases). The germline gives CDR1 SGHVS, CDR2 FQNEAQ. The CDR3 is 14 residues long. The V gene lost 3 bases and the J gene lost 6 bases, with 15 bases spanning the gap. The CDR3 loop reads CASSLPQLVAEQYF. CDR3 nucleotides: TGTGCCAGCAGCTTGCCGCAACTAGTTGCCGAGCAGTACTTC.

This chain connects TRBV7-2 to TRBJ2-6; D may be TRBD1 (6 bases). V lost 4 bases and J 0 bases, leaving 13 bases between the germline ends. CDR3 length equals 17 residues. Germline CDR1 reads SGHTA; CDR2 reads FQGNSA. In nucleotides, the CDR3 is TGTGCCAGCAGCTACCGGGTAGGGGGCTCTGGGGCCAACGTCCTGACTTTC. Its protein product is CASSYRVGGSGANVLTF.